The 3 T cell receptor beta chains reported below all come from one sample, sequenced in a study of CD8 T cells in Susac syndrome. Reverse transcription used about 0.45 to 1 ug RNA and random hexamers. Via MiXCR, TCRdb re-called the immunoSEQ multiplex PCR reads, giving one row per CDR3 protein. The table records approximately 160,000 distinct CDR3 sequences, approximately 95% of them present only once. Sample: CD4+ T cells from PBMCs. These receptors were obtained from a human donor with Susac syndrome.

The table lists this clonotype with a few counts. V usage is TRBV5-5 and J usage is TRBJ2-5; no clear D gene. The CDR3 loop spans 11 amino acids. Trimming removed 1 base from V and 4 bases from J, with 2 bases in between. CDR1 and CDR2 (germline): SGHKS, YYEKEE (reference sequence). The CDR3 loop is CASSLTETQYF. The CDR3 DNA sequence: TGTGCCAGCAGCTTGACAGAGACCCAGTACTTC.

The chain has TRBV28 and TRBJ2-3, with TRBD2 as a possible D gene (7 bases). Germline V gene lookup returns CDR1 MDHEN and CDR2 SYDVKM. The CDR3 runs 15 residues. Trimming pared 5 bases from V and 2 bases from J, leaving 14 bases between. The CDR3 region is CASSPAGAVTDTQYF. CDR3 coding DNA: TGTGCCAGCAGTCCGGCGGGGGCGGTCACAGATACGCAGTATTTT.

The chain couples TRBV7-8 to TRBJ2-1, with D tentatively TRBD2 (5 bases). CDR1 and CDR2 from the germline V gene are SGHVS and FQNEAQ. This CDR3 comprises 13 residues. Deletions cut 8 bases from V and 4 bases from J, with 12 bases between. The CDR3 region is CASSRGSYNEQFF. The CDR3 DNA is TGTGCCAGCTCGCGAGGGAGTTACAATGAGCAGTTCTTC.